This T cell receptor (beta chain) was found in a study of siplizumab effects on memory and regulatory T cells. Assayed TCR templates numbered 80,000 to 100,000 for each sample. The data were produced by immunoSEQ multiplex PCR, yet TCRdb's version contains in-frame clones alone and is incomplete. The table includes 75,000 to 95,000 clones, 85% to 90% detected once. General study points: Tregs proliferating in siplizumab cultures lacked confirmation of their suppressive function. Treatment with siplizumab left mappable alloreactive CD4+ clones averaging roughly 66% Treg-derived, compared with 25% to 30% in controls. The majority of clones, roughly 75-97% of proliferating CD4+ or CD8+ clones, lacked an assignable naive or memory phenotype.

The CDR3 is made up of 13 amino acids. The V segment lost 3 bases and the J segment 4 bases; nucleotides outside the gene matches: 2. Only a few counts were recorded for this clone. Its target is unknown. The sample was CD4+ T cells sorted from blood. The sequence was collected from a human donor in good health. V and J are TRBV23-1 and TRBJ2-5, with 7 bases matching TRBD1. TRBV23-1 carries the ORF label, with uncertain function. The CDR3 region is CASSQGQRETQYF. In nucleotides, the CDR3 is TGCGCCAGCAGTCAGGGACAGAGAGAGACCCAGTACTTC.